This T cell receptor beta chain was identified in a study of control samples from healthy donors and cancer patients. This CDR3 is built from 13 residues. Trimming removed 3 bases at V and 7 bases at J, with 10 bases between. Using immunoSEQ multiplex PCR, the repertoire was profiled, and TCRdb retains in-frame clones only, with some absent. The table has some 250,000 clones, around 79% seen once; the top ten hold more than 10%. The specimen sequenced was PBMCs. The chain employs TRBV12-3 or TRBV12-4 and TRBJ1-5, with D maybe TRBD1 (5 bases). This TCR was sampled from an older woman with lung cancer. In nucleotides, the CDR3 is TGTGCCAGCAGTTTTAGAAGGGGACAGCCCCAGCATTTT. Protein sequence: CASSFRRGQPQHF.